The T cell receptor beta chain under discussion was sequenced for a study of regulatory T cells in long-lasting Graves disease. General study points: Relative to new patients (under 1,000), persistent patients exhibited greater sharing of public clonotypes (approximately 3,000). TCR diversity was lower in persistent than newly diagnosed Graves' disease. It was peripheral blood alone, not thyroid tissue, that was studied.

Building of the TCR beta libraries involved iRepertoire HTBI primers and Arm-PCR of CDR3 regions. TCRdb processed the multiplex PCR reads anew with MiXCR; each CDR3 protein has one entry. There are under 300,000 distinct CDR3 sequences in the sample; about 19% occur only once, and 11% to 15% lies in the top ten. In germline, CDR1 is SGHRS, CDR2 YFSETQ. Deletions cut 4 bases from V and 0 bases from J, with 14 bases between. CDR3 length: 15 amino acids. This clonotype was counted many times. Its antigen is not identified. Time point specified: newly diagnosed GD, antithyroid drugs for less than 3 months. PBMC RNA was the source of the TCR library.

This chain links TRBV5-1 with TRBJ2-7; D may be TRBD1 or TRBD2 (5 bases each). This clonotype was obtained from a female donor with Graves disease. The sample was peripheral blood mononuclear cells (PBMCs), taken at new diagnosis, from a patient treated with antithyroid drugs. The CDR3 DNA sequence: TGCGCCAGCAGCCCGCAGGGACGGAGCTCCTACGAGCAGTACTTC. Translating gives CASSPQGRSSYEQYF. Supplemented by reference TRBV5-1 and TRBJ2-7, the full variable domain reads KAGVTQTPRYLIKTRGQQVTLSCSPISGHRSVSWYQQTPGQGLQFLFEYFSETQRNKGNFPGRFSGRQFSNSRSEMNVSTLELGDSALYLCASSPQGRSSYEQYFGPGTRLTVT.